Below, 21 T cell receptor beta chains from the same sample are listed, as sequenced in a study of shared clonotypes between healthy human individuals. Only in-frame clones appear in the TCRdb table, and some are missing; sequencing was by immunoSEQ multiplex PCR. Of roughly 650,000 clones listed, 90% to 97% are singletons. Naive CD8 cells, CD45RO-negative and positively selected for CCR7, excluded terminally differentiated effector memory CD45RA+ cells. The specimen sequenced was naive CD8+ T cells sorted from blood. The origin of the receptors is a woman aged 25-40 years in good health.

V gene TRBV7-9 combines with J gene TRBJ2-7; tentatively, D is TRBD2 (5 bases). From germline, CDR1 is SEHNR and CDR2 FQNEAQ (reference sequence). The CDR3 totals 13 residues. V dropped 3 bases and J dropped 5 bases, with 11 bases sitting between them. CDR3 sequence reads: CASSFSGADEQYF. The CDR3 DNA follows: TGTGCCAGCAGCTTCTCAGGAGCGGACGAGCAGTACTTC. The whole variable domain, filled in from reference TRBV7-9 and TRBJ2-7, reads DTGVSQNPRHKITKRGQNVTFRCDPISEHNRLYWYRQTLGQGPEFLTYFQNEAQLEKSRLLSDRFSAERPKGSFSTLEIQRTEQGDSAMYLCASSFSGADEQYFGPGTRLTVT.

For the CDR3, the DNA is TGCGCCAGCAGCCGCGGACAAAGTGCACAGCAATTTCCCGAGCAGTACTTC. Its protein is CASSRGQSAQQFPEQYF. J is TRBJ2-5 and V is TRBV4-1; D is perhaps TRBD1 (5 bases). The DNA end lines up better with TRBJ2-7; the J call may be wrong. Germline V gives CDR1 MGHRA, CDR2 YSYEKL. The CDR3 consists of 17 residues.

In the case of this clone: Other DNA sequences of this sample code for an identical CDR3. The rearrangement joins TRBV28 to TRBJ2-7, with 7 positions matching TRBD1. The CDR3 spans 14 residues. Germline-derived CDR1 and CDR2 are MDHEN and SYDVKM. Germline trimming cut 5 bases from V and 0 bases from J; bases unmatched to any gene: 4. CDR3 nucleotides: TGTGCCAGCAGTCCGACAGGGAGCTCCTACGAGCAGTACTTC. Amino acids: CASSPTGSSYEQYF.

This clone has just one count. The J gene is TRBJ2-7, the V gene TRBV5-6, with a weak D call TRBD1 (5 bases). The CDR3 has 14 amino acids. Trimming shortened V by 1 base and J by 1 base, and 9 bases separated the two germline ends. The germline gives CDR1 SGHDT, CDR2 YYEEEE. The CDR3 spells CASSLTGESYEQYF. CDR3 nucleotides: TGTGCCAGCAGCTTGACAGGAGAATCCTACGAGCAGTACTTC.

The chain combines TRBV19 with TRBJ2-1, with a tentative D call TRBD2 (5 bases). Trimming stripped 2 bases from V and 4 bases from J, with 12 bases between. Germline V CDR1 and CDR2: LNHDA, SQIVND (reference sequence). CDR3 size: 15 residues. The CDR3 protein is CASSIWSGSYNEQFF. The CDR3, as DNA: TGTGCCAGTAGTATATGGAGCGGCTCATACAATGAGCAGTTCTTC. Together with reference TRBV19 and TRBJ2-1, the CDR3 gives the full variable domain: DGGITQSPKYLFRKEGQNVTLSCEQNLNHDAMYWYRQDPGQGLRLIYYSQIVNDFQKGDIAEGYSVSREKKESFPLTVTSAQKNPTAFYLCASSIWSGSYNEQFFGPGTRLTVL.

The chain recombines TRBV4-1 with TRBJ2-3; weak D call: TRBD2 (5 bases). The germline V gene has CDR1 MGHRA and CDR2 YSYEKL. The CDR3 runs to 15 residues. V was clipped by 2 bases and J by 6 bases, with 15 bases between them. The CDR3 sequence is CASSQNTGLWDTQYF. The CDR3 DNA sequence: TGCGCCAGCAGCCAAAATACCGGACTTTGGGATACGCAGTATTTT.

The rearrangement links TRBV4-2 to TRBJ2-3, with TRBD2 identical over 9 bases. Germline CDR1 LGHNA, CDR2 YNFKEQ. J gave up 4 bases and V 3 bases, and 11 bases lay outside the gene matches. The CDR3 runs to 17 residues. The CDR3 DNA reads TGTGCCAGCAGCCAGGGGGTGACTAGCGGTGAGTCAGATACGCAGTATTTT. Translating it yields CASSQGVTSGESDTQYF.

The V gene is TRBV7-9, the J gene TRBJ1-5, with 7 bases identical to TRBD1. This CDR3 contains 16 residues. The germline V gene encodes CDR1 SEHNR and CDR2 FQNEAQ (reference sequence). Losses at the gene ends were 4 bases for V and 3 bases for J; bases not matched to a gene: 9. The CDR3: CASSSTPGQDNQPQHF. DNA of the CDR3: TGTGCCAGCAGCTCCACTCCCGGACAGGACAATCAGCCCCAGCATTTT.

The chain employs TRBV27 and TRBJ2-7; TRBD1 matches 9 bases. With 1 base clipped from V and 5 bases from J, the junction kept 6 bases outside the gene matches. Germline V gives CDR1 MNHEY, CDR2 SMNVEV (reference sequence). CDR3 length equals 15 residues. The CDR3 region has the DNA TGTGCCAGCAGTTTATACAGGGGGCTTGTTCACGAGCAGTACTTC. Encoded protein: CASSLYRGLVHEQYF.

This clone was recorded once. The V gene is TRBV19, the J gene TRBJ1-3; D gene unclear. Trimming pared 5 bases from V and 0 bases from J, leaving 11 bases between. Per the germline V gene, CDR1 is LNHDA and CDR2 is SQIVND (reference sequence). The CDR3 is 15 residues long. CDR3 amino acids: CASSRSVNSGNTIYF. CDR3 nucleotide sequence: TGTGCCAGTAGTCGGTCCGTCAACTCTGGAAACACCATATATTTT.

This chain uses TRBV29-1 with TRBJ2-7, with D unresolved. This CDR3 comprises 12 residues. The germline V gene has CDR1 SQVTM and CDR2 ANQGSEA. Trimming took 3 bases from V and 3 from J, leaving 9 bases between them. CDR3 sequence (DNA): TGCAGCGTTGAGACTCTTTACTACGAGCAGTACTTC. Translated, it gives CSVETLYYEQYF.

This rearrangement joins TRBV19 to TRBJ1-5, with 8 nucleotides matching TRBD1. CDR3 length: 18 amino acids. Germline loops: CDR1 LNHDA, CDR2 SQIVND (reference sequence). J was trimmed by 1 base and V by 5 bases; bases with no gene match: 13. Written as DNA, the CDR3 is TGTGCCAGTAGTCCCGACAGGGGCCCTTCCATAAGCAATCAGCCCCAGCATTTT. The encoded protein is CASSPDRGPSISNQPQHF.

V and J are TRBV4-1 and TRBJ2-7, with unresolved D. Germline V gene sequence: CDR1 MGHRA, CDR2 YSYEKL. This CDR3 spans 13 amino acids. The V end lost 1 base, the J end lost 3 bases, and 7 bases lay between the germline ends. DNA for the CDR3: TGCGCCAGCAGCCAAGGGAGAGACTACGAGCAGTACTTC. It codes for CASSQGRDYEQYF.

This chain connects TRBV10-1 to TRBJ1-1; 9 bases line up with TRBD1. The CDR3 is 16 residues long. Losses at the gene ends were 2 bases for V and 1 base for J; bases not matched to a gene: 5. The germline V gene has CDR1 WNHNN and CDR2 SYGVQD (reference sequence). CDR3 in amino acids: CASSERTGARNTEAFF. The CDR3 DNA follows: TGCGCCAGCAGTGAGAGGACAGGGGCCCGGAACACTGAAGCTTTCTTT.

V gene TRBV7-8 combines with J gene TRBJ2-2, with D perhaps TRBD1 (5 bases). This CDR3 is built from 16 residues. V dropped 7 bases and J dropped 2 bases, with 17 bases sitting between them. Germline values: CDR1 SGHVS, CDR2 FQNEAQ. CDR3 sequence reads: CASTLGVRINTGELFF. Here the CDR3 DNA reads TGTGCCAGCACTCTAGGGGTCAGGATAAACACCGGGGAGCTGTTTTTT.

The rearrangement uses TRBV7-9 and TRBJ1-5; TRBD1 agrees at 7 bases. Losses at the gene ends were 5 bases for V and 6 bases for J; bases not matched to a gene: 13. This CDR3 has 16 residues. CDR1 is SEHNR, CDR2 FQNEAQ, per germline (reference sequence). For the CDR3, the DNA is TGTGCCAGCAGCCAGGGACAGCTGACGAGGTGTCAGCCCCAGCATTTT. It codes for CASSQGQLTRCQPQHF. The complete variable domain, with remaining parts taken from reference TRBV7-9 and TRBJ1-5, reads DTGVSQNPRHKITKRGQNVTFRCDPISEHNRLYWYRQTLGQGPEFLTYFQNEAQLEKSRLLSDRFSAERPKGSFSTLEIQRTEQGDSAMYLCASSQGQLTRCQPQHFGDGTRLSIL.

The chain combines TRBV5-1 with TRBJ2-7; D gene ambiguous. Per the germline V gene, CDR1 is SGHRS and CDR2 is YFSETQ. The CDR3 runs to 11 residues. The V end lost 7 bases, the J end lost 3 bases, and 8 bases lay between the germline ends. The CDR3 nucleotides read TGCGCCAGCCAGACTGGCTACGAGCAGTACTTC. As protein: CASQTGYEQYF.

The CDR3 sequence: CASSHMLPSGRTSYNEQFF. The DNA of the CDR3 is TGTGCCAGCAGCCATATGCTTCCTAGCGGGCGAACCTCCTACAATGAGCAGTTCTTC. The chain carries TRBV28 and TRBJ2-1; 8 bases are a match to TRBD2. This CDR3 has 19 residues. CDR1 is MDHEN, CDR2 SYDVKM, per germline. V shed 6 bases, J shed 0 bases, and the junction held 16 bases outside the gene matches.

This chain joins TRBV2 and TRBJ2-3; D ambiguous. The CDR3 is 15 amino acids. The germline V and J ends were trimmed by 6 bases and 0 bases, with 13 bases remaining between them. Looked up from germline, CDR1 is SNHLY and CDR2 is FYNNEI. The CDR3 nucleotides are TGTGCCAGCAGAGAGGAACGGCGAAGCACAGATACGCAGTATTTT. It specifies CASREERRSTDTQYF. The full variable domain, in which reference TRBV2 and TRBJ2-3 provide the parts outside the CDR3, is EPEVTQTPSHQVTQMGQEVILRCVPISNHLYFYWYRQILGQKVEFLVSFYNNEISEKSEIFDDQFSVERPDGSNFTLKIRSTKLEDSAMYFCASREERRSTDTQYFGPGTRLTVL.

V gene TRBV4-1 combines with J gene TRBJ2-7; D is ambiguous. CDR1 MGHRA and CDR2 YSYEKL come from the germline V gene. V dropped 3 bases and J dropped 2 bases, with 20 bases sitting between them. The length of the CDR3 is 17 residues. The CDR3: CASSQLVQTTPTYEQYF. CDR3 in DNA: TGCGCCAGCAGCCAGTTAGTCCAAACGACGCCTACCTACGAGCAGTACTTC.

The rearrangement joins TRBV6-5 to TRBJ2-2, with 8 bases aligning to TRBD2. CDR3 size: 14 residues. Germline trimming cut 10 bases from V and 4 bases from J; bases unmatched to any gene: 8. Germline V gives CDR1 MNHEY, CDR2 SVGAGI. CDR3 bases: TGTGCCACCGGGGGGGGGCATTTCACCGGGGAGCTGTTTTTT. Protein: CATGGGHFTGELFF.